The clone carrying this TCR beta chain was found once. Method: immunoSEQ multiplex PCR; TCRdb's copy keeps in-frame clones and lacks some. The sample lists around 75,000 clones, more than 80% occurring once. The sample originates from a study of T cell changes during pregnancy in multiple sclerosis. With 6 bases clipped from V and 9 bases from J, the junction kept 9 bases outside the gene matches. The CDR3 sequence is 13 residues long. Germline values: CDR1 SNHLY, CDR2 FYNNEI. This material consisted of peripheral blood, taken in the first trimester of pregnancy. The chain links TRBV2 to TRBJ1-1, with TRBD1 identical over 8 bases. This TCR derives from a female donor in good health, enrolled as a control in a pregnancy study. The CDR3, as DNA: TGTGCCAGCAGGGCCCAGGGGGCGGGTAAAGCTTTCTTT. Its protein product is CASRAQGAGKAFF.